This T cell receptor (beta chain) was sequenced in a study of T cells expressing NK-cell markers. CDR1 and CDR2 (germline): SNHLY, FYNNEI. CDR3 length equals 14 residues. TCR beta libraries carry UMIs added by 5'RACE template switching. Following a re-call of the 5' RACE reads, TCRdb has one entry per CDR3 protein and lacks DNA. This sample lists roughly 380,000 distinct CDR3 sequences; its ten largest clones have under 6.5%. The gene calls are TRBV2 and TRBJ1-2; TCRdb picks TRBD1, but there is no DNA to check that call. The sequence derives from a man aged 18-75 years in good health. The sample was blood T cells: a sorted CD56 or NKG2C T cell subset, CD4+ or CD8+ T cells, or bulk PBMC T cells (not recorded which). This chain's CDR3 is CASRPDNRDYGYTF. The complete variable domain, with remaining parts taken from reference TRBV2 and TRBJ1-2, reads EPEVTQTPSHQVTQMGQEVILRCVPISNHLYFYWYRQILGQKVEFLVSFYNNEISEKSEIFDDQFSVERPDGSNFTLKIRSTKLEDSAMYFCASRPDNRDYGYTFGSGTRLTVV.